The rows below give T cell receptor beta chains drawn from one sample of a study of cytomegalovirus exposure and HLA in healthy donors. Sequencing used immunoSEQ multiplex PCR; TCRdb keeps in-frame clones, though not all of them. The table shows fewer than 250,000 clones, with about 79% occurring only once. The specimen was PBMCs. The receptors come from a male donor in good health and CMV-seronegative. CDR3s include the opening cysteine and the closing phenylalanine or tryptophan. Each record gives: V gene, D gene, J gene, clone size, CDR3 DNA, CDR3 protein. The D gene is left open where the match is weak. Clone sizes are given selectively: once, few, many, or a class where the clone is expanded.

>TRBV6-4|-|TRBJ1-5|-
TGTGCCAGCAGTGGTACAGGGTATAGCAATCAGCCCCAGCATTTT
CASSGTGYSNQPQHF
>TRBV7-9|TRBD1|TRBJ1-1|few
TGTGCCAGCAGCTCGTCGGACGGGACAGCGAGTGAAGCTTTCTTT
CASSSSDGTASEAFF
>TRBV10-3|-|TRBJ2-7|-
TGTGCCATCCGTAACGGGGTCACATACGAGCAGTACTTC
CAIRNGVTYEQYF
>TRBV28|-|TRBJ1-5|-
TGTGCCAGCGACATTGAGGGGGGGGGCAATCAGCCCCAGCATTTT
CASDIEGGGNQPQHF
>TRBV7-2|-|TRBJ2-1|-
TGTGCCAGCAGCTTAGGGGGGCAGGGTTACAATGAGCAGTTCTTC
CASSLGGQGYNEQFF
>TRBV9|-|TRBJ1-2|-
TGTGCCAGCAGCGTAGGGGGGGAGGCGAACTATGGCTACACCTTC
CASSVGGEANYGYTF
>TRBV7-9|-|TRBJ1-1|few
TGTTCCAGCAGCTTAGGACGGGGTGTCCCGACTGAAGCTTTCTTT
CSSSLGRGVPTEAFF
>TRBV7-6|TRBD1|TRBJ1-4|few
TGTGCCAGCGGGACCGGACAGGGAACTGAAAAACTGTTTTTT
CASGTGQGTEKLFF
>TRBV19|-|TRBJ2-3|once
TGTGCCAGTACCGAGGGGGGGGCGACGCAGTATTTT
CASTEGGATQYF
>TRBV5-1|-|TRBJ2-2|-
TGCGCCAGCAGCTTGGAGGGTGACAGCACCGGGGAGCTGTTTTTT
CASSLEGDSTGELFF
>TRBV27|TRBD1|TRBJ2-7|-
TGTGCCAGCAGTTTCCGACAGGGGTATTTCGACGAGCAGTACTTC
CASSFRQGYFDEQYF
>TRBV28|-|TRBJ2-1|-
TGTGCCAGCAGTTTAGGGGGCCTGGCTCCTCGGAATGAGCAGTTCTTC
CASSLGGLAPRNEQFF
>TRBV28|TRBD2|TRBJ2-5|-
TGTGCCAGCAGTTTAAGGGGAGGGAGGGAGACCCAGTACTTC
CASSLRGGRETQYF